This note documents a single TCR beta chain sequence. This specimen comes from a study of blood T cell repertoires in COVID-19. J gave up 4 bases and V 8 bases, and 7 bases lay outside the gene matches. In germline, CDR1 is LNHDA, CDR2 SQIVND (reference sequence). The CDR3 has 14 residues. Profiled with immunoSEQ multiplex PCR; TCRdb holds only in-frame clones, not every one. The sample contains some 160,000 clones, more than 65% of which appear only once. The origin of this receptor is a woman of 80 years or more with acute or convalescent COVID-19. V and J are TRBV19 and TRBJ2-3; 9 nucleotides agree with TRBD1. The sequencing sample was made of peripheral blood. This CDR3 is CASVPGQGADTQYF. As DNA, the CDR3 is TGTGCCAGTGTTCCGGGACAGGGCGCAGATACGCAGTATTTT.